This T cell receptor beta chain was identified in a study of spatial heterogeneity in lung cancer. One entry per CDR3 protein results from TCRdb running MiXCR on the 5' RACE reads. The sample carries 80,000 to 95,000 distinct CDR3 sequences, roughly 10% recorded once. The sample's time point: sample taken at primary tumor resection. The study sequenced unsorted whole RNA from tumor, nontumor lung or frozen PBMC. The CDR3 is 14 residues long. After removal of 2 bases from V and 2 bases from J, the junction contained 4 bases not matched to a gene. Per germline, CDR1 SGHRS and CDR2 YFSETQ. This sequence was found in a male donor with early-stage non-small cell lung cancer. The gene calls are TRBV5-1 and TRBJ2-7, with 7 bases fitting TRBD1. The sequencing used PBMCs, collected at surgery. DNA for the CDR3: TGCGCCAGCAGCTTACAGGGGTCTCCCTACGAGCAGTACTTC. Translation gives CASSLQGSPYEQYF.